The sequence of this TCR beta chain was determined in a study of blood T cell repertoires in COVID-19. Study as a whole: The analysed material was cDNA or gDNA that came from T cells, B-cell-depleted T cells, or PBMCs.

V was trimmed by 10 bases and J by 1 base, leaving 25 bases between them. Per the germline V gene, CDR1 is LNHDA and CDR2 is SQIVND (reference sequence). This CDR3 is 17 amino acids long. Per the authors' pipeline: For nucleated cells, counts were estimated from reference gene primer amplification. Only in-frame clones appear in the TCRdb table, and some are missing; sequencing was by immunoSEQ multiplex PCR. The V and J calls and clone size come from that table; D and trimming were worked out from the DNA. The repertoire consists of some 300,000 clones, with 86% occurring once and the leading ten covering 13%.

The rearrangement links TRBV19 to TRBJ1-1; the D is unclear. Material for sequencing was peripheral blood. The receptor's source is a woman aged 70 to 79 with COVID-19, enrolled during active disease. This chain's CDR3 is CATVEGDWVAANTEAFF. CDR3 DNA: TGTGCCACGGTGGAGGGCGATTGGGTGGCGGCGAACACTGAAGCTTTCTTT.